This T cell receptor (beta chain) emerged from a study of beta chain features in type 1 diabetes. In this sample, this clone turned up a few times. Its antigen is currently unknown. Expressed TCRB transcripts were sequenced because the isolated RNA had all been reverse transcribed beforehand. TCRdb keeps only in-frame clones here, not all; method: immunoSEQ multiplex PCR. The sample records over 350,000 clones, around 16% being singletons. The length of the CDR3 is 12 residues. From germline, CDR1 is SQVTM and CDR2 ANQGSEA. Trimming cost V 5 bases and J 7 bases, with 11 bases left between them. Study-level points and caveats: When Type 1 diabetes patients were examined, their TCRB CDR3s proved moderately but significantly shorter in all four CD4+ subsets.

The chain joins TRBV29-1 to TRBJ1-4, with D possibly TRBD1 on 6 matching bases. The origin of this receptor is a woman between 18 and 29 years old in good health. The sequenced sample consisted of naive CD4+ T cells from blood. The CDR3 spells CSVLLRGEKLFF. The DNA for the CDR3 is TGCAGCGTTCTCCTCAGGGGTGAAAAACTGTTTTTT.